This T cell receptor (beta chain) was obtained from a study of blood T cell repertoires in COVID-19. Study-level background: The study drew acute and convalescent COVID-19 samples from the United States, Italy and Spain. T cells, B-cell-depleted T cells, or PBMCs supplied cDNA or gDNA.

Per the original methods: Counts of nucleated cells, estimated from reference gene primer amplification, were obtained. Sequencing was performed with immunoSEQ multiplex PCR; in TCRdb, only in-frame clones are kept and a portion is missing. The V and J calls and clone size were taken over from that table, and D and trimming were inferred from the DNA. Of nearly 60,000 clones listed, 85% are singletons. This sequence was found in a man aged 40-49 years with active COVID-19. Material for sequencing was peripheral blood.

For the CDR3, the DNA is TGTGCCAGCAGCGCCCGAAGGGGCGGTAGCTCCTACAATGAGCAGTTCTTC. Translating gives CASSARRGGSSYNEQFF. The gene calls are TRBV7-8 and TRBJ2-1; D is possibly TRBD1 (5 bases). CDR3 size: 17 residues. Trimming cost V 5 bases and J 0 bases, with 17 bases left between them. Per germline, CDR1 SGHVS and CDR2 FQNEAQ.